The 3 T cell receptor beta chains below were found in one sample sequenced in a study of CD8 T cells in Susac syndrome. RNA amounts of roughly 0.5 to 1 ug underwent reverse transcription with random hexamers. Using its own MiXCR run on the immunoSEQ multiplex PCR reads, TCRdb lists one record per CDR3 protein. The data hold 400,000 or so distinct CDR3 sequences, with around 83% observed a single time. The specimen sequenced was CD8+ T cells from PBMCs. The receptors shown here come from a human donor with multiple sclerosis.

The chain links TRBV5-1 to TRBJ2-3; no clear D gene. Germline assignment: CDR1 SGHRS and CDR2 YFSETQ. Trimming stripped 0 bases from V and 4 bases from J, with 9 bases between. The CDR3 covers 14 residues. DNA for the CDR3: TGCGCCAGCAGCTTGGACGTCAGCCCAGATACGCAGTATTTT. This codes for CASSLDVSPDTQYF.

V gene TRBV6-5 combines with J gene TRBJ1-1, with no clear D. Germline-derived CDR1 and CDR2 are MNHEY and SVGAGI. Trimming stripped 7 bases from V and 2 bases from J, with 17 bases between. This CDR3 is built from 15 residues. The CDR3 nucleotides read TGTGCCAGCACTTCGGACCGGGAAGGAAACACTGAAGCTTTCTTT. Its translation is CASTSDREGNTEAFF.

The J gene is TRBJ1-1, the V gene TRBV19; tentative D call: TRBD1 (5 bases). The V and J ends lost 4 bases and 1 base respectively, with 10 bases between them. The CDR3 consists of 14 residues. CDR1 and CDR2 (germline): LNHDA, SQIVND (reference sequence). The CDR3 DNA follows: TGTGCCAGTAGTAACCAGGGTTGGAACACTGAAGCTTTCTTT. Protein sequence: CASSNQGWNTEAFF. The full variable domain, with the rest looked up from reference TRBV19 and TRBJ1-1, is DGGITQSPKYLFRKEGQNVTLSCEQNLNHDAMYWYRQDPGQGLRLIYYSQIVNDFQKGDIAEGYSVSREKKESFPLTVTSAQKNPTAFYLCASSNQGWNTEAFFGQGTRLTVV.